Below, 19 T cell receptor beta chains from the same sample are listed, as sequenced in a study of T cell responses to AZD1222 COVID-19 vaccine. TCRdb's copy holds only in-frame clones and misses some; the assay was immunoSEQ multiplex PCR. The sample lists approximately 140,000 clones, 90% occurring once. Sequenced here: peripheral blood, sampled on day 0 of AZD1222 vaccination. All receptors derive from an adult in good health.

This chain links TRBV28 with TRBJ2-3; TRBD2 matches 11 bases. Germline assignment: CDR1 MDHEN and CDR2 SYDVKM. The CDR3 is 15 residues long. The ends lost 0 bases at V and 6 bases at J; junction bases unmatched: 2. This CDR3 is CASSLWASGRDTQYF. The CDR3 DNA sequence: TGTGCCAGCAGTTTATGGGCTAGCGGGAGGGATACGCAGTATTTT.

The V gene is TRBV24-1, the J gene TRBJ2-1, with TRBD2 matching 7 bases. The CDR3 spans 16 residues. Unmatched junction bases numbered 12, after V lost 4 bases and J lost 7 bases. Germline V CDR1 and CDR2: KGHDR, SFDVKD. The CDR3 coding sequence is TGTGCCACCAGTGACCCCCAAGGCGGGAGTAGAAATGAGCAGTTCTTC. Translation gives CATSDPQGGSRNEQFF.

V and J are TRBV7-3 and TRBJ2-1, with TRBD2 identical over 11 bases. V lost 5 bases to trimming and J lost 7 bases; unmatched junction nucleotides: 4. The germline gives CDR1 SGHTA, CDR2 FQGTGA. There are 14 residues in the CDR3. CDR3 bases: TGTGCCAGCAGCCTTAGCGGGAGGGGGAATGAGCAGTTCTTC. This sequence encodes CASSLSGRGNEQFF.

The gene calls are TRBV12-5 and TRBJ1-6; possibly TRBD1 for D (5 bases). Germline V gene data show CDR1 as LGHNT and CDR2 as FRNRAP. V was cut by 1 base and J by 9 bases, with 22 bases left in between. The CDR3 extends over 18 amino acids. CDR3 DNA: TGTGCTAGTGGTTTGGACCCACCGCGGGCAGGGAGAGTTTCACCCCTCCACTTT. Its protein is CASGLDPPRAGRVSPLHF. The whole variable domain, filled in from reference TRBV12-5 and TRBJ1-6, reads DARVTQTPRHKVTEMGQEVTMRCQPILGHNTVFWYRQTMMQGLELLAYFRNRAPLDDSGMPKDRFSAEMPDATLATLKIQPSEPRDSAVYFCASGLDPPRAGRVSPLHFGNGTRLTVT.

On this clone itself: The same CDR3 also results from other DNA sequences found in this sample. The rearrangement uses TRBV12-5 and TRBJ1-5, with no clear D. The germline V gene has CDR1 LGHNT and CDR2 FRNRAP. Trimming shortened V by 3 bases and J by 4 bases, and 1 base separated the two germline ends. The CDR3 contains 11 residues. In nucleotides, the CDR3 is TGTGCTAGTGGTTTTAATCAGCCCCAGCATTTT. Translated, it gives CASGFNQPQHF.

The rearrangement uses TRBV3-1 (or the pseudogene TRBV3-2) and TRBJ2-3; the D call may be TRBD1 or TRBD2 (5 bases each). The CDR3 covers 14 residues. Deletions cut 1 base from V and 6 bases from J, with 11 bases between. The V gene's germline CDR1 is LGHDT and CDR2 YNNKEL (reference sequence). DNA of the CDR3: TGTGCCAGCAGCCAAGGGGGCGGGTGGGATACGCAGTATTTT. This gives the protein CASSQGGGWDTQYF.

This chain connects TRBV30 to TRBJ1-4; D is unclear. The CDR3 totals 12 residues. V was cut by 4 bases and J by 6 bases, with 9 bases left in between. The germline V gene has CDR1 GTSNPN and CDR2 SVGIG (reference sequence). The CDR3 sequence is CAWTTGDEKLFF. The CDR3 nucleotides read TGTGCCTGGACCACCGGGGATGAAAAACTGTTTTTT.

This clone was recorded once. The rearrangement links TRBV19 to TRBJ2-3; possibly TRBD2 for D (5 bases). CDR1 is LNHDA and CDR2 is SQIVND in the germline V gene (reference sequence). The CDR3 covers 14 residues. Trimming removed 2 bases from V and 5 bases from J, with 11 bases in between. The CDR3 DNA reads TGTGCCAGTAGTATAAGAGGGTACCAAGATACGCAGTATTTT. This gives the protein CASSIRGYQDTQYF.

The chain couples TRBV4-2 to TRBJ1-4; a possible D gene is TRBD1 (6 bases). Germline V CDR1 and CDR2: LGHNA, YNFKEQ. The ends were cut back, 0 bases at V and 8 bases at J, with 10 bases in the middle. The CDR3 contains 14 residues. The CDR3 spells CASSQDLDREKLFF. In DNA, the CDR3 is TGTGCCAGCAGCCAAGATCTCGACAGGGAAAAACTGTTTTTT.

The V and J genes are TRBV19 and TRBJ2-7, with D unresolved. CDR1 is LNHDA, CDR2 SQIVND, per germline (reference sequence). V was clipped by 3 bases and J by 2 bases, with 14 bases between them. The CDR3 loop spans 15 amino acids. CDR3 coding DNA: TGTGCCAGTAGTATTTCCCTGGGCGTCCCCTACGAGCAGTACTTC. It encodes CASSISLGVPYEQYF.

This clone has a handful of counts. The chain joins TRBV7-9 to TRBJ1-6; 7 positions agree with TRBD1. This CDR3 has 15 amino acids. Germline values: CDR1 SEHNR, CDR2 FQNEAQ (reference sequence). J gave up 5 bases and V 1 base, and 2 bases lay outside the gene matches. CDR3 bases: TGTGCCAGCAGCTTAGTTACAGGGGATAATTCACCCCTCCACTTT. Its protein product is CASSLVTGDNSPLHF.

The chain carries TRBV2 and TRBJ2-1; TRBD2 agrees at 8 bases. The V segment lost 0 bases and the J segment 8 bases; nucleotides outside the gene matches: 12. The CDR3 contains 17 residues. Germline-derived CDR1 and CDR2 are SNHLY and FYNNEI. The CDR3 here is CASSEARTGRAVDEQFF. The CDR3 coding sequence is TGTGCCAGCAGTGAAGCGCGAACCGGGAGGGCCGTTGATGAGCAGTTCTTC. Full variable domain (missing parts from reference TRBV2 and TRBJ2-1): EPEVTQTPSHQVTQMGQEVILRCVPISNHLYFYWYRQILGQKVEFLVSFYNNEISEKSEIFDDQFSVERPDGSNFTLKIRSTKLEDSAMYFCASSEARTGRAVDEQFFGPGTRLTVL.

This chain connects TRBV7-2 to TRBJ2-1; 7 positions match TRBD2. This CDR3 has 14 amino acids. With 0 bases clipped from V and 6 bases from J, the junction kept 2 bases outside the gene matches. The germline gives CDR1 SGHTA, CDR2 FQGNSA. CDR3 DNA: TGTGCCAGCAGCTTAGCGGGAGGGACCAATGAGCAGTTCTTC. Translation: CASSLAGGTNEQFF.

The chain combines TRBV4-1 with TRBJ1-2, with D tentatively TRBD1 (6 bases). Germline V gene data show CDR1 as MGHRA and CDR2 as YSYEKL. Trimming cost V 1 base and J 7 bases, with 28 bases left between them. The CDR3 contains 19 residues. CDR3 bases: TGCGCCAGCAGCCAAGTTATCCCCAGGAGGGGGGTGAGGGCTAGTGGCTACACCTTC. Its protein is CASSQVIPRRGVRASGYTF.

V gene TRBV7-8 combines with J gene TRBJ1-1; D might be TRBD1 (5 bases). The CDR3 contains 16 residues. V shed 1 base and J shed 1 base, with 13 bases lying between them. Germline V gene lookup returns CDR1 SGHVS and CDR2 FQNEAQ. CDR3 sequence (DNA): TGTGCCAGCAGCTTAGTCGGGGGACTAGCGAACACTGAAGCTTTCTTT. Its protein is CASSLVGGLANTEAFF.

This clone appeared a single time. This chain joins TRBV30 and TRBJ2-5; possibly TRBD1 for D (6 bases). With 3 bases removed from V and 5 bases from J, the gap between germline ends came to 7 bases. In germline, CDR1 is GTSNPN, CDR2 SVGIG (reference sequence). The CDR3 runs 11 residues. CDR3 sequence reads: CAWSQGETQYF. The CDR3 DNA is TGTGCCTGGAGCCAGGGGGAGACCCAGTACTTC.

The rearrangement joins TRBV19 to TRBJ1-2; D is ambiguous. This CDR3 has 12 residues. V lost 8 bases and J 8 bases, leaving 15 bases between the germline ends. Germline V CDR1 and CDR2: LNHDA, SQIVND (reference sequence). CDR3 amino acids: CASSQGLGGYTF. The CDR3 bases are TGTGCCAGTTCACAAGGGCTGGGCGGCTACACCTTC.

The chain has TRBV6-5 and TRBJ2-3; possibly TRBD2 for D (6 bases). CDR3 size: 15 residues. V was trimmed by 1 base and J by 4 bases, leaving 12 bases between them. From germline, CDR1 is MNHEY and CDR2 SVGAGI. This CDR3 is CASSYYRWGADTQYF. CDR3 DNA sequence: TGTGCCAGCAGTTACTACCGATGGGGGGCAGATACGCAGTATTTT.

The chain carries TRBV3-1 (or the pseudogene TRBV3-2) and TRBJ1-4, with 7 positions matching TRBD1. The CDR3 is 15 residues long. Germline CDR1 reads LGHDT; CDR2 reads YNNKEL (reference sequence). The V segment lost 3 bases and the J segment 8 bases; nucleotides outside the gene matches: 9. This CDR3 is CASSQMTGSHEKLFF. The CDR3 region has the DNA TGTGCCAGCAGCCAGATGACAGGGAGTCACGAAAAACTGTTTTTT.